What follows are 2 T cell receptor beta chains derived from one specimen sequenced in a study of T cells in localized non-small cell lung cancer. Assay: immunoSEQ multiplex PCR; the TCRdb copy retains only in-frame clones and omits some. The sample records around 620 clones, 26% being singletons. The input for sequencing was lung tumor tissue, taken before any cancer treatment. The receptors originated from a woman aged 35 to 70 with stage III lung adenocarcinoma.

V usage is TRBV4-1 and J usage is TRBJ2-7; 11 bases map to TRBD2. From germline, CDR1 is MGHRA and CDR2 YSYEKL. This CDR3 has 16 residues. V lost 0 bases, J lost 3 bases, and 4 bases stayed unmatched. The CDR3 DNA is TGCGCCAGCAGCCAAGAGGGACTAGCGGCGGGCTACGAGCAGTACTTC. It yields the protein CASSQEGLAAGYEQYF.

This clone qualifies as large (0.1 to 1%). The rearrangement joins TRBV1 to TRBJ1-3; TRBD1 is taken as the D call from the table, unchecked against the DNA. TRBV1 is an annotated pseudogene. The CDR3 is made up of 15 amino acids. The DNA of the CDR3 is TGCGCCAGCAGCCAAGATGGGCAGGCCCAGTACACCCTATATTTT. Protein product: CASSQDGQAQYTLYF.